This entry concerns a single T cell receptor beta chain. No antigen is known for it. The data originate from a study of shared clonotypes between healthy human individuals. Study in general: Each donor's CD8 memory used one plate, CD8 naive two, each CD4 subset three. Study observations and caveats: Larger estimated richness was generally seen in naive subsets than in memory subsets. All-four-donor shared clonotypes had higher generation probabilities than non-shared clonotypes did.

Original processing notes: Filtering differed, since immunoSEQ gave only junction sequences and no quality scores. Assay used: immunoSEQ multiplex PCR; TCRdb lists only in-frame clones, some missing. D and trimming come from the DNA, and the V and J calls and clone size come from that table. The sample yields roughly 2.6 million clones, about 92% seen once. With V trimmed by 5 bases and J by 4 bases, 12 bases remained unmatched. Looked up from germline, CDR1 is SGHAT and CDR2 is FQNNGV. CDR3 length equals 17 residues. The sequenced sample was naive CD4+ T cells sorted from blood. Subset reported: CD45RA+ positively selected. V is TRBV11-2 and J is TRBJ2-7; 12 nucleotides line up with TRBD1. The TCR comes from a man younger than 35 in good health. The CDR3, as DNA: TGTGCCAGCAGCGAAGGGACAGGGGGCGGGAGTAGGTACGAGCAGTACTTC. Translated, it gives CASSEGTGGGSRYEQYF.